The clone carrying this T cell receptor beta chain was picked up many times. The CDR3 covers 11 residues. Trimming removed 2 bases at V and 5 bases at J, with 3 bases between. Germline lookup yields CDR1 MNHEY and CDR2 SVGEGT. One entry per CDR3 protein, called by TCRdb with MiXCR from the RT-PCR reads. The data show about 620,000 distinct CDR3 sequences, 11% seen once. The data belong to a study of response to subunit inactivated influenza vaccine. This sample also belongs to another study, concerning T cells expressing NK-cell markers. As that report states: A 5'RACE template switching approach incorporating UMIs was used to make TCR beta cDNA. Seropositivity for HCMV was found in seven of the eight sequenced donors, with one seronegative. Clones of NKG2C+ T cells that had expanded were of unclear HCMV specificity.

The TCR comes from a man in his fifties or sixties who received an inactivated influenza vaccine. The chain couples TRBV6-2 or TRBV6-3 to TRBJ2-5; no clear D gene. The sequencing here drew on PBMCs from blood, taken on the day of vaccination. The CDR3 sequence: CASSYPETQYF. The CDR3 coding sequence is TGTGCCAGCAGTTACCCGGAGACCCAGTACTTC.